This T cell receptor (beta chain) originates from a study of immune evolution from preneoplasia to lung adenocarcinoma. There are a few counts of this clone. Germline CDR1 and CDR2: DFQATT and SNEGSKA (reference sequence). V gave up 3 bases and J gave up 6 bases, with 6 bases separating them. The CDR3 contains 10 residues. Method: immunoSEQ multiplex PCR; TCRdb's copy keeps in-frame clones and lacks some. This table has 20,000 to 25,000 clones, around 75% appearing once. This chain connects TRBV20-1 to TRBJ2-7, with unresolved D. This sequence originates from a person aged 55 to 69 with lung adenocarcinoma. Sequencing was done on a sample of FFPE invasive lung adenocarcinoma tissue. The CDR3 sequence: CSARKFEQYF. CDR3 DNA: TGCAGTGCTAGGAAATTCGAGCAGTACTTC.